This is a list of T cell receptor beta chains from one sample in a study of T cell changes during pregnancy in multiple sclerosis. Assay used: immunoSEQ multiplex PCR; TCRdb lists only in-frame clones, some missing. Of tens of thousands of clones in the sample, about 92% were seen once. This sample comprised CD4+ T cells from peripheral blood mononuclear cells, obtained in the third trimester of pregnancy. All receptors come from a female donor with multiple sclerosis, enrolled in a pregnancy study. Each CDR3 is given with its conserved first and last residue. A D gene is named only where the DNA matches it firmly. Some rows mark clone size as missing; the rest say once, few, many or name a class of expanded clone.

-	TRBV7-2	-	TRBJ1-6	TGTGCCAGCAGCTCGACAGGTTTTAATTCACCCCTCCACTTT	CASSSTGFNSPLHF
TRBD2	TRBV7-3	-	TRBJ2-7	TGTGCCAGCAGCCCAGCGGGATGGGGAGGCGAGCAGTACTTC	CASSPAGWGGEQYF
TRBD1	TRBV6-1	-	TRBJ1-6	TGTGCCAGCACAGGGGGCCTCTATAATTCACCCCTCCACTTT	CASTGGLYNSPLHF
-	TRBV6-5	-	TRBJ1-1	TGTGCCAGCAGTTATGGATGGAGAGCTTTCTTT	CASSYGWRAFF
-	TRBV19	-	TRBJ1-1	TGTGCCAGTAGTTTAGGTTTTTCGGGTGAGGAAGCTTTCTTT	CASSLGFSGEEAFF
TRBD1	TRBV5-1	-	TRBJ2-2	TGCGCCAGCAGCTTCCTTCGGAAGGGGGCTGGCACCGGGGAGCTGTTTTTT	CASSFLRKGAGTGELFF
TRBD1	TRBV25-1	-	TRBJ2-5	TGTGCCAGCAGGAGGACAGGTCAAGAGACCCAGTACTTC	CASRRTGQETQYF
TRBD1	TRBV2	-	TRBJ1-3	TGTGCCAGCAGTGAGGGACAGCTGAGCTCTGGAAACACCATATATTTT	CASSEGQLSSGNTIYF
-	TRBV27	-	TRBJ2-3	TGTGCCAGCAGTCGACTAGGGGTTCACACAGATACGCAGTATTTT	CASSRLGVHTDTQYF
-	TRBV7-9	-	TRBJ2-1	TGTGCCAGCAGTCCGAACTTTAGGACTTCCCCCGGGGATGAGCAGTTCTTC	CASSPNFRTSPGDEQFF
-	TRBV5-4	few	TRBJ1-2	TGTGCCAGCAGCTCCACGGGGGGACCCTATGGCTACACCTTC	CASSSTGGPYGYTF
-	TRBV30	-	TRBJ2-1	TGTGCCTGGCTACAGGTAGATATAGGATACAATGAGCAGTTCTTC	CAWLQVDIGYNEQFF
-	TRBV18	-	TRBJ1-5	TGTGCCAGCTCACCTCAGGGGAATAGCAATCAGCCCCAGCATTTT	CASSPQGNSNQPQHF
TRBD1	TRBV25-1	-	TRBJ1-3	TGTGCCAGCAGTGACGACAGGGCGAACACCATATATTTT	CASSDDRANTIYF
TRBD1	TRBV7-3	-	TRBJ2-7	TGTGCCAGCAGTCCGGGACAGGGCAACGAGCAGTACTTC	CASSPGQGNEQYF
-	TRBV6-7	-	TRBJ1-3	TGTGCCAGCAGTTACCCGCATCCACATCTCCTTCCCTGGTTAAACACCATATATTTT	CASSYPHPHLLPWLNTIYF
-	TRBV5-1	-	TRBJ2-2	TGCGCCAGCAGCTTGACAGGGCTGGGGATGACCGGGGAGCTGTTTTTT	CASSLTGLGMTGELFF
-	TRBV28	-	TRBJ2-3	TGTGCCAGCAGCCCCCGTCGGAGCAGCACAGATACGCAGTATTTT	CASSPRRSSTDTQYF
TRBD2	TRBV30	-	TRBJ2-3	TGTGCCTGGGCCTTAGGACTAGCGGGGACAGATACGCAGTATTTT	CAWALGLAGTDTQYF
TRBD1	TRBV7-9	-	TRBJ1-1	TGTGCCAGCAGCTGGGGACAGGGGGCGAGCACTGAAGCTTTCTTT	CASSWGQGASTEAFF
TRBD2	TRBV29-1	-	TRBJ2-1	TGCAGCGTTGGACCCCGGGTAGCGGGTAATGAGCAGTTCTTC	CSVGPRVAGNEQFF
TRBD1	TRBV5-4	-	TRBJ1-5	TGTGCCAGCAGCGCCGGACAGGGGAGGGATCAGCCCCAGCATTTT	CASSAGQGRDQPQHF
TRBD1	TRBV6-1	-	TRBJ2-1	TGTGCCAGCAGTGAACGGACAGGTTCCTTCTACAATGAGCAGTTCTTC	CASSERTGSFYNEQFF
TRBD1	TRBV10-3	-	TRBJ1-2	TGTGCCATCAGTTCGGGACAGGGCACCTCAGGGTCGAACTATGGCTACACCTTC	CAISSGQGTSGSNYGYTF
TRBD2	TRBV5-4	-	TRBJ2-1	TGTGCCAGCAGCTTGTACGGACTAGCGGGATCGTTATACAATGAGCAGTTCTTC	CASSLYGLAGSLYNEQFF
TRBD2	TRBV7-9	few	TRBJ2-7	TGTGCCAGCAGCTCTGTTAGCGGGGCCCACTCCTACGAGCAGTACTTC	CASSSVSGAHSYEQYF
-	TRBV7-9	-	TRBJ2-1	TGTGCCAGCAGCTTAGTAGGACTGGGTGAGCAGTTCTTC	CASSLVGLGEQFF
-	TRBV5-5	-	TRBJ1-4	TGTGCCAGCAGCCCGGACATTCGCAGAGGGGGGGAAGAAAAACTGTTTTTT	CASSPDIRRGGEEKLFF
TRBD2	TRBV7-9	-	TRBJ2-1	TGTGCCAGCAGTCGCCTAGCGGGAGTTGGCTACAATGAGCAGTTCTTC	CASSRLAGVGYNEQFF
-	TRBV28	-	TRBJ1-1	TGTGCCAGCAGCCACCCACACCTTCCTGAAGCTTTCTTT	CASSHPHLPEAFF
TRBD1	TRBV18	-	TRBJ2-7	TGTGCCAGCTCACCAGGGGGAACAGGGGCCGGCTTAGGCGAGCAGTACTTC	CASSPGGTGAGLGEQYF
TRBD2	TRBV27	-	TRBJ2-2	TGTGCCAGCAGTTCCCTTCTCCTGCCCGGGACTAGCGGGATTACCGGGGAGCTGTTTTTT	CASSSLLLPGTSGITGELFF